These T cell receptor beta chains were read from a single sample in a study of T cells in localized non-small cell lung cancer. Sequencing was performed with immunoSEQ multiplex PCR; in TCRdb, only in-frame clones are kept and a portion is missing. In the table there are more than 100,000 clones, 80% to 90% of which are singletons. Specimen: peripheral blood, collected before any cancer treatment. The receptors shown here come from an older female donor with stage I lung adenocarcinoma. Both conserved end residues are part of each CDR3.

CAWRLQPGQGFAIYF	TRBV30	TRBJ1-3
CSVVDRVTNEKLFF	TRBV29-1	TRBJ1-4
CSVLGGLAGPYEQYF	TRBV29-1	TRBJ2-7
CASSPGPLTYNEQFF	TRBV14	TRBJ2-1
CASATSGVAYEQYF	TRBV10-3	TRBJ2-7
CATSRGFTEAFF	TRBV11-2	TRBJ1-1
CASSFAGGGHNEQFF	TRBV28	TRBJ2-1
CASSIDAGANEQFF	TRBV19	TRBJ2-1
CASLGNSYEQYF	TRBV6-5	.
CASSRTDSNQPQHF	TRBV7-9	TRBJ1-5
CGKAGERNTGELFF	TRBV15	TRBJ2-2
CASRPSGTSGELFF	TRBV10-1	TRBJ2-2
CASSLLTGYNEQFF	TRBV5-1	TRBJ2-1
CASSERTGSGELFF	TRBV6-1	TRBJ2-2
CASSLGVGDTDTQYF	TRBV7-3	TRBJ2-3
CASSPLAEEQFF	TRBV5-1	TRBJ2-1
CAWSREGPYEQYF	TRBV30	TRBJ2-7
CATQSGTARTDTQYF	TRBV5-4	TRBJ2-3
CASSPPGQILRDTEAFF	TRBV7-2	TRBJ1-1
CASRDRPNTEAFF	TRBV11-1	TRBJ1-1
CASREQGARGYTF	TRBV5-4	TRBJ1-2
CASSQGISAIPETQYF	TRBV4-1	TRBJ2-5
CASSFTSAEQYF	TRBV5-6	TRBJ2-7
CAWAEWGSYNEQFF	TRBV30	TRBJ2-1
CASSDSPSGSPYNEQFF	TRBV5-6	TRBJ2-1
CASSQSGLAEETQYF	TRBV4-1	TRBJ2-5
CATSRDKKPSEQFF	TRBV15	TRBJ2-1
CASTPAGNLHGYTF	TRBV28	TRBJ1-2